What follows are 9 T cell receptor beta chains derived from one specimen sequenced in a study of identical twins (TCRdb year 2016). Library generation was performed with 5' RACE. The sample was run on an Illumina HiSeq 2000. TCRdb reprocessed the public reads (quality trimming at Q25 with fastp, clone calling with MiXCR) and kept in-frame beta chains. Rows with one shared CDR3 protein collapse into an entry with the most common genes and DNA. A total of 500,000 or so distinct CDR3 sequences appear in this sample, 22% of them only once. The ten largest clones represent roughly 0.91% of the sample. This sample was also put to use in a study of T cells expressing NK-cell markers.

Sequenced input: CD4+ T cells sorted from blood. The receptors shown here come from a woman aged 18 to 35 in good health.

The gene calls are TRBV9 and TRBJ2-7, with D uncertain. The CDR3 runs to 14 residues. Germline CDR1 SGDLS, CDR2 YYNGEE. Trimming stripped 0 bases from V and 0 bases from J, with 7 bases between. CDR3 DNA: TGTGCCAGCAGCGTAGATGCCTCCTCCTACGAGCAGTACTTC. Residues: CASSVDASSYEQYF.

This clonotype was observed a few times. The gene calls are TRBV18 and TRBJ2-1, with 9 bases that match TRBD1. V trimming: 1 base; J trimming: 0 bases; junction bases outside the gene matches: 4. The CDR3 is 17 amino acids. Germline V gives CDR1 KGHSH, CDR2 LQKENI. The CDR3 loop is CASSPRLTGGSYNEQFF. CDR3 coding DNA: TGTGCCAGCTCACCACGCTTGACAGGGGGCTCCTACAATGAGCAGTTCTTC. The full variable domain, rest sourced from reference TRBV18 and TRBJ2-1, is NAGVMQNPRHLVRRRGQEARLRCSPMKGHSHVYWYRQLPEEGLKFMVYLQKENIIDESGMPKERFSAEFPKEGPSILRIQQVVRGDSAAYFCASSPRLTGGSYNEQFFGPGTRLTVL.

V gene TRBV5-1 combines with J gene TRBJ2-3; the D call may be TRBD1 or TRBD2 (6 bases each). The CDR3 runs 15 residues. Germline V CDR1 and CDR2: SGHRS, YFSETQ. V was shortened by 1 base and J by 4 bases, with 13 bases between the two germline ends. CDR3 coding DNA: TGCGCCAGCAGCTTGCTTGTGGGGGGCTCAGATACGCAGTATTTT. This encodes CASSLLVGGSDTQYF.

In DNA, the CDR3 is TGTGCCAGCTCACCACGAGTGACAGGCTTGACTGAGCAGTTCTTC. This encodes CASSPRVTGLTEQFF. The rearrangement uses TRBV18 and TRBJ2-1, with TRBD1 as a possible D gene (6 bases). Per germline, CDR1 KGHSH and CDR2 LQKENI. There are 15 residues in the CDR3. Between the trimmed V and J ends, which lost 1 base and 9 bases, there was a span of 16 bases.

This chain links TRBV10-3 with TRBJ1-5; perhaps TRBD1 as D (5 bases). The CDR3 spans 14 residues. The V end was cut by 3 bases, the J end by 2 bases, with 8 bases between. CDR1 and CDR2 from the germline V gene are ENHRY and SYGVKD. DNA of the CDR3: TGTGCCATCAGTGACACGGGGGGCAATCAGCCCCAGCATTTT. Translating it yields CAISDTGGNQPQHF.

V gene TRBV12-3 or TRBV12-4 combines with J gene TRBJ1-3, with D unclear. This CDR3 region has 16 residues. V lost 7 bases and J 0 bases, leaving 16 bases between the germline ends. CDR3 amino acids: CASKPNRVNSGNTIYF. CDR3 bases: TGTGCCAGCAAGCCGAACCGGGTTAACTCTGGAAACACCATATATTTT.

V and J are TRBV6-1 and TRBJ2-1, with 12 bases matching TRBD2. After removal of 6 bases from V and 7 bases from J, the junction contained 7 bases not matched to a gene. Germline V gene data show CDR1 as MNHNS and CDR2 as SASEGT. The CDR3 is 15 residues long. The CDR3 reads CASRWGGLAGNEQFF. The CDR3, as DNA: TGTGCCAGCAGGTGGGGCGGACTAGCGGGAAATGAGCAGTTCTTC.

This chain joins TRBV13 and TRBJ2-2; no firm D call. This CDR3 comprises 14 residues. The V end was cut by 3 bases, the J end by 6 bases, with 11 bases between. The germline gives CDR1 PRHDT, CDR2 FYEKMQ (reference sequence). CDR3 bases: TGTGCCAGCAGCTTGAAAGGCGGAGCCGGGGAGCTGTTTTTT. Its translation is CASSLKGGAGELFF. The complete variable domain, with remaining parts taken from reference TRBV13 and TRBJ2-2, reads AAGVIQSPRHLIKEKRETATLKCYPIPRHDTVYWYQQGPGQDPQFLISFYEKMQSDKGSIPDRFSAQQFSDYHSELNMSSLELGDSALYFCASSLKGGAGELFFGEGSRLTVL.

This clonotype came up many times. The CDR3 DNA is TGTGCCAGCAGTTTTCGTGGGAGCTACGAGCAGTACTTC. It translates to CASSFRGSYEQYF. This chain connects TRBV12-3 or TRBV12-4 to TRBJ2-7; D is perhaps TRBD2 (5 bases). The CDR3 sequence is 13 residues long. With 3 bases removed from V and 3 bases from J, the gap between germline ends came to 9 bases.